This T cell receptor beta chain was profiled in a study of T-cell memory formation after mild COVID-19 (dated by TCRdb to the early 2020s). Background on the whole study: TCR sequence clusters from the two donors were largely donor specific. In a couple of donors, T-cell clones that expanded and contracted after mild COVID-19 were tracked by sequencing TCRalpha and TCRbeta repertoires over time. Two young, previously healthy adult volunteers, one female and one male, were included in the cohort.

The listed sequencing device is Illumina NovaSeq 6000. Using 5'RACE with constant-segment primers, TCRalpha and TCRbeta cDNA libraries were constructed, with sample barcodes and unique molecular identifiers added in the process. RNA was extracted from every sample with Trizol reagent. Amplification of the libraries took two PCR steps, and the second step added a second sample barcode plus Illumina TruSeq adapters. Sequencing of the libraries was done on an Illumina NovaSeq, producing 2 x 150 bp paired-end reads. The paper's data handling went like this. With migec v1.2.7, reads were demultiplexed and then collapsed into UMI-guided consensus sequences. With mixcr v2.1.11, UMI consensuses were aligned to TRA and TRB V and J templates and assembled into clonotypes. Expanded or contracted clonotypes were those called significant by both edgeR and NoisET, with noise models trained on biological replicates. edgeR calls used a false discovery rate-adjusted p below 0.01 and a log2 fold-change threshold of 1. As an exploratory analysis of dynamics, max-normalized trajectories of the 1000 most abundant clonotypes were examined with PCA combined with hierarchical clustering. Separately sequenced CD4+ and CD8+ repertoires were used to assign a CD4 or CD8 phenotype to each responding clone. TCRdb trimmed the raw reads at Q25, called clones with MiXCR and kept productive beta chains. Each entry merges the rows of one CDR3 protein and shows their most common DNA and genes. The V and J calls and clone size come from TCRdb's table, not from the authors' own analysis. Recorded for this sample are roughly 550,000 distinct CDR3 sequences; roughly 21% of them occurred a single time. The ten largest make up about an eighth of the sample.

The CDR3 starts with the cysteine, ends with the phenylalanine, and has 15 residues. The read is trimmed to its CDR3 DNA, 45 bases read in frame from base 1. The germline V gene yields KGHDR for CDR1 and SFDVKD for CDR2. A distance of 16 bases separates the germline ends of V and J, which lose 4 bases and 5 bases respectively. Remarks on this clonotype: Its antigen remains unidentified. The sample holds no much larger clone one base away, and base qualities are not on file.

PBMCs were isolated by Ficoll-Paque density gradient centrifugation. Beyond this particular receptor, the publication reports: Some responding clones were detected in pre-infection memory, which suggested that pre-existing cross-reactive memory T cells had joined the SARS-CoV-2 response. Whether the second-wave clones peaking on day 37 were SARS-CoV-2 specific was not confirmed. Contracting CD4+ clones turned up mainly in the CM and EM memory subsets, whereas EMRA was where CD8+ clones were enriched. From day 15 to 85, contracting clones showed balanced CD4/CD8 phenotypes, whereas a second wave of clones that expanded from day 15 to 37 leaned towards CD4+. Only two mild cases were covered in the study, and larger cohorts including severe cases with pre-infection samples were considered necessary.

This clonotype was obtained from an adult woman who had mild COVID-19 (a few samples of this study predate the infection). The sample titles of this study are shuffled in the database, so cell type and time point are left out; the donor was told from shared clones. Sequenced sample: PBMCs or a T cell subset sorted from them (not recorded which). The chain uses TRBV24-1 and TRBJ2-5; no D gene is confidently identified. The DNA is TGTGCCACCAGTGACCGCGGCCGAGACGGCGAGACCCAGTACTTC. This is translated as CATSDRGRDGETQYF.